Presented here are 2 T cell receptor beta chains from one specimen sequenced in a study of blood T cell repertoires in COVID-19. Sequencing was performed with immunoSEQ multiplex PCR; in TCRdb, only in-frame clones are kept and a portion is missing. The table has under 200,000 clones, about 86% seen once. The sequencing sample was made of peripheral blood. The source of these receptors is a woman aged 70 to 79 with COVID-19, enrolled during active disease.

The chain is built from TRBV28 and TRBJ2-3; 7 bases are a match to TRBD2. The V segment lost 8 bases and the J segment 1 base; nucleotides outside the gene matches: 12. The CDR3 contains 16 residues. CDR1 and CDR2 (germline): MDHEN, SYDVKM. The CDR3 loop is CASPPSSGWGTDTQYF. CDR3 nucleotide sequence: TGTGCCAGCCCGCCATCTAGCGGCTGGGGCACAGATACGCAGTATTTT.

The chain is built from TRBV10-3 and TRBJ2-1; D may be TRBD2 (6 bases). V dropped 2 bases and J dropped 1 base, with 6 bases sitting between them. Germline CDR1 is ENHRY and CDR2 is SYGVKD. The CDR3 covers 14 residues. CDR3 residues: CAISEAGSYNEQFF. The DNA for the CDR3 is TGTGCCATCAGTGAGGCGGGGTCCTACAATGAGCAGTTCTTC.